This is a list of T cell receptor beta chains from one sample in a study of blood T cell repertoires in COVID-19. Clones were sequenced by immunoSEQ multiplex PCR, and TCRdb holds only the in-frame ones, with some missing. The table records roughly 8,200 clones, 80% to 90% of them present only once. The source material was peripheral blood. Receptor source: a human donor with active COVID-19. The donor label of this sample is uncertain. The CDR3 runs from the conserved cysteine through the conserved F or W. The size entry is marked missing in some rows and otherwise reads once, few, many or a size class.

abundance: few
v_gene: TRBV19
CDR3aa: CASRPPFVRANTEAFF

abundance: -
v_gene: TRBV28
CDR3aa: CASSLSGTVYEQYF

abundance: -
v_gene: TRBV3-1/TRBV3-2
CDR3aa: CASSQGAGGNGYTF

abundance: -
v_gene: TRBV6-5
CDR3aa: CASSLGLARQETQYF

abundance: few
v_gene: TRBV30
CDR3aa: CAWSVGGSNQPQHF

abundance: -
v_gene: TRBV2
CDR3aa: CASSGTLTGNTIYF

abundance: -
v_gene: TRBV18
CDR3aa: CASSPLDRQARGTDTQYF

abundance: once
v_gene: TRBV9
CDR3aa: CASSVGGLAVGTQYF

abundance: few
v_gene: TRBV9
CDR3aa: CASTRNGDEQFF

abundance: -
v_gene: TRBV7-2
CDR3aa: CASSLARGGFYGYTF

abundance: -
v_gene: TRBV30
CDR3aa: CAWSSFTGGNTEAFF

abundance: -
v_gene: TRBV9
CDR3aa: CASSFRQGPPKNIQYF

abundance: -
v_gene: TRBV9
CDR3aa: CASSVGTVYNEQFF

abundance: -
v_gene: TRBV15
CDR3aa: CATSRGTGEMQPQHF

abundance: -
v_gene: TRBV6-1
CDR3aa: CASSERFTDEQFF

abundance: -
v_gene: TRBV12-5
CDR3aa: CASGLAGGGGNTIYF

abundance: -
v_gene: TRBV7-3
CDR3aa: CASSLGTSGGPYNEQFF

abundance: -
v_gene: TRBV9
CDR3aa: CASSPFSGGLNEQFF

abundance: -
v_gene: TRBV9
CDR3aa: CASGTTSGVPGELFF

abundance: -
v_gene: TRBV4-3
CDR3aa: CASSQDRLYNSPLHF

abundance: -
v_gene: TRBV9
CDR3aa: CASSDPIQTDTQYF

abundance: -
v_gene: TRBV27
CDR3aa: CASSRRQGNSPLHF

abundance: -
v_gene: TRBV10-3
CDR3aa: CAISDGQAQETQYF

abundance: -
v_gene: TRBV7-3
CDR3aa: CASSQSGGSTDTQYF

abundance: once
v_gene: TRBV24-1
CDR3aa: CATSDLSPGQGVGETQYF

abundance: few
v_gene: TRBV9
CDR3aa: CASSVDGLRGGEAFF

abundance: once
v_gene: TRBV2
CDR3aa: CASRRLAGGPGEQFF

abundance: -
v_gene: TRBV9
CDR3aa: CASSFTGWSTDTQYF

abundance: once
v_gene: TRBV19
CDR3aa: CASSIYRGDEQFF

abundance: -
v_gene: TRBV28
CDR3aa: CASRKLHGAGAHRNTIYF

abundance: -
v_gene: TRBV9
CDR3aa: CASFDGTGGFGYTF

abundance: -
v_gene: TRBV27
CDR3aa: CASRTGGTEAFF